These 6 T cell receptor beta chains were sequenced from one sample in a study of T cells in Graves' hyperthyroidism and ophthalmopathy. Using RNA transcripts as the source, TCR beta CDR3 regions were amplified. HTBI primers were the set used in a first-round RT-PCR of the TCR CDR3. TCRdb passed the multiplex PCR reads through MiXCR, listing each CDR3 protein once. This table has 300,000 or so distinct CDR3 sequences, 15% to 20% appearing once. The sequencing input was blood. The receptors stem from an older woman with Graves' ophthalmopathy.

This clonotype was picked up many times. The chain employs TRBV6-1 and TRBJ1-1; D is undetermined. The CDR3 sequence is 14 residues long. The V gene lost 4 bases and the J gene lost 4 bases, with 13 bases spanning the gap. Germline-derived CDR1 and CDR2 are MNHNS and SASEGT. The CDR3 coding sequence is TGTGCCAGCAGTGTCCCGGGGAGATCCACTGAAGCTTTCTTT. It specifies CASSVPGRSTEAFF.

The table lists this clonotype with many counts. The V call is TRBV20-1, the J call TRBJ2-7; TRBD1 matches 9 bases. J lost 7 bases, V lost 6 bases, and 7 bases had no gene match. This CDR3 comprises 12 residues. From germline, CDR1 is DFQATT and CDR2 SNEGSKA (reference sequence). The CDR3 loop is CSARDRAWEQYF. CDR3 DNA: TGCAGTGCCAGGGACAGGGCGTGGGAGCAGTACTTC.

Many counts were recorded for this clonotype. The chain combines TRBV20-1 with TRBJ2-1; 8 positions match TRBD2. The CDR3 has 15 amino acids. J gave up 7 bases and V 4 bases, and 12 bases lay outside the gene matches. Germline V gives CDR1 DFQATT, CDR2 SNEGSKA (reference sequence). Here the CDR3 reads CSATSTAGVGNEQFF. In DNA, the CDR3 is TGCAGTGCTACGTCCACAGCGGGAGTCGGGAATGAGCAGTTCTTC.

This clonotype was counted only a few times. The V call is TRBV10-3, the J call TRBJ1-6; TRBD1 aligns across 9 bases. This CDR3 has 15 amino acids. The germline V gene encodes CDR1 ENHRY and CDR2 SYGVKD. V was pared by 3 bases and J by 10 bases, with 7 bases of the junction left unmatched. CDR3 DNA: TGTGCCATCAGTGACTCCGGGACAGGGAGATCACCCCTCCACTTT. It encodes CAISDSGTGRSPLHF.

This clonotype was seen at least ten times. J is TRBJ2-3 and V is TRBV13, with 9 bases matching TRBD2. V shed 5 bases, J shed 4 bases, and the junction held 13 bases outside the gene matches. Germline V CDR1 and CDR2: PRHDT, FYEKMQ (reference sequence). This CDR3 spans 17 amino acids. The CDR3 DNA follows: TGTGCCAGCAGCCCGTTTAGCGGGGGTTCTCGTTCAGATACGCAGTATTTT. Protein sequence: CASSPFSGGSRSDTQYF.

The V gene is TRBV7-9, the J gene TRBJ2-7; 12 nucleotides match TRBD2. Germline assignment: CDR1 SEHNR and CDR2 FQNEAQ (reference sequence). With 5 bases clipped from V and 6 bases from J, the junction kept 5 bases outside the gene matches. The CDR3 runs 14 residues. DNA of the CDR3: TGTGCCAGCAGCCCTAGCGGGAGGGAAGGCGAGCAGTACTTC. Encoded protein: CASSPSGREGEQYF. Supplemented by reference TRBV7-9 and TRBJ2-7, the full variable domain reads DTGVSQNPRHKITKRGQNVTFRCDPISEHNRLYWYRQTLGQGPEFLTYFQNEAQLEKSRLLSDRFSAERPKGSFSTLEIQRTEQGDSAMYLCASSPSGREGEQYFGPGTRLTVT.